This T cell receptor beta chain was sequenced during a study of T-cell reconstitution after alpha-beta-depleted transplantation in children. Findings of the study overall: From newly produced T cells came most of the T-cell counts and diversity one year after transplant.

Germline V CDR1 and CDR2: ENHRY, SYGVKD. The CDR3 runs to 15 residues. Losses at the gene ends were 5 bases for V and 3 bases for J; bases not matched to a gene: 8. Construction of the TCRbeta library involved unique molecular identifiers. TCRdb recomputed calls from the PCR reads with MiXCR, one row per CDR3 protein. The sample has 530,000 or so distinct CDR3 sequences, roughly 30% seen once. This clonotype has just a few counts. Its antigen is not known. The receptor was derived from a boy younger than two with Wiskott-Aldrich syndrome, due to receive a stem cell transplant. The sequencing here drew on PBMCs, taken before TCRalphabeta/CD19-depleted stem cell transplant. The chain uses TRBV10-3 and TRBJ2-7; 9 positions agree with TRBD1. In nucleotides, the CDR3 is TGTGCCATCAGTCCCGAGGGACAGGGATTCTACGAGCAGTACTTC. It codes for CAISPEGQGFYEQYF.